The clone carrying this T cell receptor (beta chain) was recorded many times. Its specificity is not known. This entry belongs to a study of glioma-infiltrating T cells. Study-level points and caveats: Gliomas, especially low-grade, showed above-expected tissue-blood divergence; non-neoplastic patients showed below. CDR3 overlap between tissue and blood was very small.

Amplification of TCR alpha and beta CDR3 regions from RNA used iRepertoire nested multiplex PCR. TCRdb redid the calling of the multiplex PCR reads with MiXCR, one entry per CDR3 protein. The sample includes about 21,000 distinct CDR3 sequences, 20% to 25% of them seen just once. J was trimmed by 12 bases and V by 5 bases; bases with no gene match: 17. CDR1 SGHTA and CDR2 FQGNSA come from the germline V gene. CDR3 size: 17 residues. This chain connects TRBV7-2 to TRBJ2-1; 12 nucleotides match TRBD2. The specimen sequenced was glioma tissue, nonneoplastic brain tissue, or PBMCs (not recorded which). This receptor was identified in a human donor with low-grade glioma or glioblastoma, undergoing nonglioma brain surgery, or in good health (not recorded which). The CDR3 here is CASSISSGGGYNEWQFF. CDR3 coding DNA: TGTGCCAGCAGCATCTCTAGCGGGGGGGGATACAATGAGTGGCAGTTCTTC.